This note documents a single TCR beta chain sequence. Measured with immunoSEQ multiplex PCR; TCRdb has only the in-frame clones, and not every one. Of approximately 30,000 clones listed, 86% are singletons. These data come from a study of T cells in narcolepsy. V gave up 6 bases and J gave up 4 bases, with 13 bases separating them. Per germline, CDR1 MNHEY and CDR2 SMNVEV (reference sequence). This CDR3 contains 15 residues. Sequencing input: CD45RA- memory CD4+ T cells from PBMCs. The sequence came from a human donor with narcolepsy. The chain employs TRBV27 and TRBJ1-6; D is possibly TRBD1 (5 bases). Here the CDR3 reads CASRAPRGYNSPLHF. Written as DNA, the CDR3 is TGTGCCAGCAGGGCCCCCCGGGGGTATAATTCACCCCTCCACTTT.